Listed here is a single T cell receptor beta chain. Its antigen remains unidentified. Base qualities are not provided; no much larger clone lies one nucleotide away. Trimming at the junction amounts to 4 bases on V and 5 bases on J, and the germline ends lie 12 bases apart. From the cysteine through the phenylalanine, the CDR3 covers 14 amino acids. Kept here is only the CDR3 DNA, which spans 42 bases and is read in frame from base 1. Via the germline V gene (reference sequence), CDR1 is MNHEY and CDR2 SMNVEV. The source of the sample is a study of blood T cell repertoires in COVID-19 (dated by TCRdb to about 2020). With respect to the entire study: The collaborator samples originated in the United States, Italy and Spain and spanned the acute and convalescent phases of COVID-19. The samples were drawn from the first 160 participants of the ongoing ImmuneRACE study and from 1,254 subjects provided by 6 global collaborators. A freely available public database, intended as a resource for researchers studying the immune response to SARS-CoV-2, is where the repertoires were released. The material from the prospective study consisted of cDNA or gDNA derived from T cells, B-cell-depleted T cells, or PBMCs. HLA class I and class II types, where available, came from metadata supplied by the sample provider rather than from assay-based typing. Sample metadata almost always included a de-identified subject ID, COVID-19 status, age in years and sex. Deeply sampled blood TCRbeta repertoires from subjects exposed to, actively infected with, or recovered from COVID-19 were included in the dataset.

The paper as a whole reports these results and caveats: Clinical and demographic metadata were provided uncurated, with the amount varying by source and participant.

The immunoSEQ Assay, a bias-controlled multiplex PCR, was used to amplify TCRbeta CDR3 regions from genomic DNA. From the authors' description of their analysis: Within the assay, amplification of reference gene primers was used to estimate how many nucleated cells each sample contained. Sequence reads were collapsed and filtered to measure the absolute abundance of every unique TCRbeta CDR3 rearrangement. For each sample, productive Simpson clonality was calculated as the square root of Simpson's diversity index over productive rearrangements. This immuneACCESS table, as held by TCRdb, lists in-frame sequences with V and J called but not all clones. Of the missing ones, under half trace to an unresolved V gene in checked studies; the others have no known cause. V, J and clone size are taken as reported in that table, and D and trimming were inferred from the DNA itself. The sample table shows about 200,000 clones, and 65% to 85% are seen once. The ten largest make up 27% of the sample.

Each collaborating institution followed its own protocols to collect whole blood in K2EDTA tubes. For TCRbeta analysis, collaborators shipped samples in one of three forms: frozen whole blood, isolated PBMCs, or DNA extracted from either of those sample types. The receptor's source is a man aged 35 to 55 with acute or convalescent COVID-19. Input material: peripheral blood. The chain joins TRBV27 to TRBJ1-5, with the D gene call left open. DNA sequence: TGTGCCAGCAGTTCCGGAGGGCGGCATCAGCCCCAGCATTTT. Its protein is CASSSGGRHQPQHF.